One sample yielded the 30 T cell receptor beta chains listed below, sequenced in a study of blood T cell repertoires in COVID-19. Only in-frame clones appear in the TCRdb table, and some are missing; sequencing was by immunoSEQ multiplex PCR. The sample lists around 150,000 clones; about 83% were seen once. Sequences were obtained from peripheral blood. These receptors were collected from a man aged 55 to 70 with acute or convalescent COVID-19.

The rearrangement uses TRBV7-7 and TRBJ1-5; TRBD1 is a possible D gene (5 bases). Per germline, CDR1 SSHAT and CDR2 FNYEAQ (reference sequence). The CDR3 totals 15 residues. The germline V and J ends were trimmed by 2 bases and 7 bases, with 15 bases remaining between them. DNA of the CDR3: TGTGCCAGCAGCTTATTTCCCGGGGGTGAGCAGCCCCAGCATTTT. It encodes CASSLFPGGEQPQHF.

DNA of the CDR3: TGTGCCAGCAGCTCCCATGCGGGGGGAACTGAAGCTTTCTTT. Encoded protein: CASSSHAGGTEAFF. The genes are TRBV7-3 and TRBJ1-1, with D perhaps matching TRBD1 (5 bases). V gave up 4 bases and J gave up 5 bases, with 14 bases separating them. The length of the CDR3 is 14 residues. From germline, CDR1 is SGHTA and CDR2 FQGTGA.

This clone turned up a few times. V is TRBV28 and J is TRBJ1-1; a weak D match, TRBD1 (6 bases). V was pared by 10 bases and J by 0 bases, with 21 bases between. The CDR3 is 16 residues long. CDR1 is MDHEN, CDR2 SYDVKM, per germline. For the CDR3, the DNA is TGTGCCATCCGGACCCGGGACACCTCTATGAACACTGAAGCTTTCTTT. Translation: CAIRTRDTSMNTEAFF.

The chain recombines TRBV24-1 with TRBJ2-1, with D uncertain. Trimming cost V 2 bases and J 3 bases, with 4 bases left between them. From germline, CDR1 is KGHDR and CDR2 SFDVKD. The CDR3 consists of 13 residues. CDR3 in DNA: TGTGCCACCAGTGATTCCAGCTACAATGAGCAGTTCTTC. Residues: CATSDSSYNEQFF.

The rearrangement joins TRBV30 to TRBJ1-1, with unresolved D. Germline CDR1 reads GTSNPN; CDR2 reads SVGIG (reference sequence). The CDR3 sequence is 12 residues long. Trimming removed 1 base from V and 3 bases from J, with 6 bases in between. The CDR3 region has the DNA TGTGCCTGGAGTGCCCGTTACACTGAAGCTTTCTTT. This sequence encodes CAWSARYTEAFF.

The rearrangement links TRBV7-3 to TRBJ2-5, with 7 bases lining up with TRBD2. The CDR3 is made up of 15 amino acids. V shed 5 bases and J 4 bases; nucleotides not matched to a gene: 10. Per germline, CDR1 SGHTA and CDR2 FQGTGA. CDR3 in amino acids: CASSPTVAGVETQYF. The CDR3 DNA is TGTGCCAGCAGCCCCACTGTGGCGGGGGTAGAGACCCAGTACTTC.

The CDR3 DNA is TGTGCCAGCAGCGAGAAGACAGGGAATACGGTCTACGAGCAGTACTTC. The encoded protein is CASSEKTGNTVYEQYF. The chain employs TRBV5-4 and TRBJ2-7; 7 bases agree with TRBD1. V dropped 4 bases and J dropped 3; count of bases not matched to a gene: 13. Per germline, CDR1 SGHNT and CDR2 YYREEE (reference sequence). The CDR3 runs 16 residues.

The sample holds one count of this clone. The J gene is TRBJ2-7, the V gene TRBV14; 7 bases align to TRBD1. The germline V gene has CDR1 SGHDN and CDR2 FVKESK. This CDR3 is 12 amino acids long. V trimming: 5 bases; J trimming: 6 bases; junction bases outside the gene matches: 4. The CDR3 loop is CASSSQGIEQYF. CDR3 sequence (DNA): TGTGCCAGCAGCTCACAGGGGATCGAGCAGTACTTC.

CDR3 amino acids: CSVRTPENTEAFF. CDR3 bases: TGCAGCGTTCGGACACCCGAGAACACTGAAGCTTTCTTT. This chain connects TRBV29-1 to TRBJ1-1; tentatively, D is TRBD1 (5 bases). Per the germline V gene, CDR1 is SQVTM and CDR2 is ANQGSEA. This CDR3 is built from 13 residues. Deletions cut 5 bases from V and 1 base from J, with 11 bases between.

This chain joins TRBV3-1 (or the pseudogene TRBV3-2) and TRBJ2-7; 9 positions agree with TRBD1. V shed 3 bases and J 6 bases; nucleotides not matched to a gene: 3. Germline CDR1 LGHDT, CDR2 YNNKEL (reference sequence). This CDR3 is built from 13 residues. The chain's CDR3 is CASSQGQGSEQYF. Written as DNA, the CDR3 is TGTGCCAGCAGCCAGGGACAGGGCAGCGAGCAGTACTTC.

This rearrangement joins TRBV27 to TRBJ1-5; TRBD1 agrees at 9 bases. The V segment lost 6 bases and the J segment 1 base; nucleotides outside the gene matches: 10. Per the germline V gene, CDR1 is MNHEY and CDR2 is SMNVEV (reference sequence). The CDR3 loop spans 17 amino acids. CDR3 amino acids: CASSRRGTGLSNQPQHF. In DNA, the CDR3 is TGTGCCAGCAGCCGAAGGGGGACAGGGTTGAGCAATCAGCCCCAGCATTTT.

V and J are TRBV18 and TRBJ2-7; 7 bases match TRBD1. The CDR3 totals 16 residues. The J segment lost 3 bases and the V segment lost 2 bases, leaving 10 bases of the junction unmatched. CDR1 is KGHSH and CDR2 is LQKENI in the germline V gene. The DNA for the CDR3 is TGTGCCAGCTCACCAGAGACAGGGACCCAACTCTACGAGCAGTACTTC. Its protein is CASSPETGTQLYEQYF.

Concerning this clone: The identical CDR3 is also encoded by other nucleotide sequences in the sample. V and J are TRBV3-1 (or the pseudogene TRBV3-2) and TRBJ1-2, with D tentatively TRBD1 (5 bases). Per germline, CDR1 LGHDT and CDR2 YNNKEL (reference sequence). CDR3 length: 14 residues. Trimming shortened V by 0 bases and J by 3 bases, and 8 bases separated the two germline ends. For the CDR3, the DNA is TGTGCCAGCAGCCAAGACGGGGGTTACTATGGCTACACCTTC. Residues: CASSQDGGYYGYTF.

The rearrangement uses TRBV29-1 and TRBJ2-3; TRBD2 matches at 9 bases. V lost 3 bases and J lost 0; bases outside the gene matches: 13. Germline CDR1 and CDR2: SQVTM and ANQGSEA. The CDR3 consists of 18 residues. The CDR3 DNA reads as TGCAGCGTTGACAGGCTAGCGGGACCCCGATCTAGCACAGATACGCAGTATTTT. As protein: CSVDRLAGPRSSTDTQYF.

V usage is TRBV6-5 and J usage is TRBJ2-1; D perhaps matches TRBD2 (5 bases). Germline CDR1 and CDR2: MNHEY and SVGAGI. V was pared by 9 bases and J by 8 bases, with 14 bases between. This CDR3 region has 12 residues. The CDR3 sequence: CASTPGLHEQFF. The CDR3 DNA sequence: TGTGCCAGTACTCCGGGGTTGCATGAGCAGTTCTTC.

The rearrangement links TRBV7-2 to TRBJ1-6; 9 bases align to TRBD1. The CDR3 spans 12 residues. The J segment lost 9 bases and the V segment lost 8 bases, leaving 2 bases of the junction unmatched. In germline, CDR1 is SGHTA, CDR2 FQGNSA. Here the CDR3 reads CASGTGLSPLHF. DNA of the CDR3: TGTGCCAGCGGGACAGGGCTTTCACCCCTCCACTTT.

The V and J genes are TRBV9 and TRBJ2-2, with TRBD1 matching 7 bases. Germline CDR1 is SGDLS and CDR2 is YYNGEE. Unmatched junction bases numbered 0, after V lost 0 bases and J lost 1 base. The CDR3 is made up of 15 amino acids. The CDR3 protein is CASSVDRGNTGELFF. CDR3 coding DNA: TGTGCCAGCAGCGTAGACAGGGGGAACACCGGGGAGCTGTTTTTT.

J is TRBJ2-5 and V is TRBV11-3, with 8 nucleotides matching TRBD2. Germline CDR1 reads SGHNT; CDR2 reads YENEEA. The CDR3 totals 15 residues. J gave up 1 base and V 5 bases, and 6 bases lay outside the gene matches. CDR3 loop: CASSRGGLAQETQYF. Written as DNA, the CDR3 is TGTGCCAGCAGCAGAGGTGGACTAGCCCAAGAGACCCAGTACTTC. Drawing the rest from reference TRBV11-3 and TRBJ2-5, the complete variable domain is EAGVVQSPRYKIIEKKQPVAFWCNPISGHNTLYWYLQNLGQGPELLIRYENEEAVDDSQLPKDRFSAERLKGVDSTLKIQPAELGDSAVYLCASSRGGLAQETQYFGPGTRLLVL.

The rearrangement links TRBV5-1 to TRBJ1-1, with TRBD1 matching over 9 bases. CDR1 SGHRS and CDR2 YFSETQ come from the germline V gene. V shed 1 base and J 6 bases; nucleotides not matched to a gene: 10. The CDR3 length is 16 residues. The CDR3 reads CASSLPGDRVIPEAFF. CDR3 in DNA: TGCGCCAGCAGCTTGCCCGGGGACAGGGTCATCCCTGAAGCTTTCTTT.

The rearrangement links TRBV7-9 to TRBJ2-7; D remains ambiguous. V was pared by 5 bases and J by 2 bases, with 10 bases between. The CDR3 has 13 amino acids. From germline, CDR1 is SEHNR and CDR2 FQNEAQ (reference sequence). CDR3 in amino acids: CASSPRHTYEQYF. DNA of the CDR3: TGTGCCAGCAGCCCAAGACACACCTACGAGCAGTACTTC.

This clone was counted only a few times. The rearrangement uses TRBV5-1 and TRBJ1-2; D possibly corresponds to TRBD1 (6 bases). The CDR3 extends over 14 amino acids. The V and J ends lost 4 bases and 4 bases respectively, with 14 bases between them. The germline CDR1 and CDR2 sequences are SGHRS and YFSETQ. Written as DNA, the CDR3 is TGCGCCAGCAGCCCCGAGACAGGCCTCTATGGCTACACCTTC. Its translation: CASSPETGLYGYTF.

This chain links TRBV19 with TRBJ2-7; 8 nucleotides agree with TRBD1. CDR3 size: 16 residues. J was trimmed by 0 bases and V by 3 bases; bases with no gene match: 7. The germline V gene encodes CDR1 LNHDA and CDR2 SQIVND (reference sequence). CDR3 in amino acids: CASSISTGQDSYEQYF. The CDR3 bases are TGTGCCAGTAGTATCTCAACGGGACAGGACTCCTACGAGCAGTACTTC. Looking up the rest from reference TRBV19 and TRBJ2-7 gives the full variable domain: DGGITQSPKYLFRKEGQNVTLSCEQNLNHDAMYWYRQDPGQGLRLIYYSQIVNDFQKGDIAEGYSVSREKKESFPLTVTSAQKNPTAFYLCASSISTGQDSYEQYFGPGTRLTVT.

This clone was found once. This sequence joins TRBV27 and TRBJ2-1; D not certain. Looked up from germline, CDR1 is MNHEY and CDR2 is SMNVEV (reference sequence). V was clipped by 3 bases and J by 0 bases, with 9 bases between them. The CDR3 spans 15 residues. CDR3 in amino acids: CASSFEESSYNEQFF. The CDR3 bases are TGTGCCAGCAGTTTTGAAGAGAGCTCCTACAATGAGCAGTTCTTC.

The chain employs TRBV3-1 (or the pseudogene TRBV3-2) and TRBJ2-2; maybe TRBD1 (6 bases). V gave up 0 bases and J gave up 4 bases, with 15 bases separating them. The germline V gene encodes CDR1 LGHDT and CDR2 YNNKEL (reference sequence). The CDR3 is made up of 17 amino acids. For the CDR3, the DNA is TGTGCCAGCAGCCAAGATGCAGGGGACAAGGTCACCGGGGAGCTGTTTTTT. It is translated as CASSQDAGDKVTGELFF.

In its sample, this clone was seen once. The chain carries TRBV5-1 and TRBJ1-1, with 8 bases lining up with TRBD1. The CDR3 extends over 14 amino acids. J was trimmed by 1 base and V by 4 bases; bases with no gene match: 3. Germline V gene lookup returns CDR1 SGHRS and CDR2 YFSETQ. CDR3 in amino acids: CASSGGQGNTEAFF. CDR3 nucleotide sequence: TGCGCCAGCAGCGGCGGACAGGGGAACACTGAAGCTTTCTTT.

V gene TRBV6-4 combines with J gene TRBJ2-3; 10 bases align to TRBD2. The V gene's germline CDR1 is MRHNA and CDR2 SNTAGT. J gave up 1 base and V 9 bases, and 10 bases lay outside the gene matches. The CDR3 covers 16 residues. CDR3 nucleotide sequence: TGTGCCAGTTTCCTATTAGCGGGGGGATGCACAGATACGCAGTATTTT. Encoded protein: CASFLLAGGCTDTQYF.

The J gene is TRBJ2-5, the V gene TRBV5-1; 11 positions match TRBD2. CDR3 length equals 17 residues. From germline, CDR1 is SGHRS and CDR2 YFSETQ. The V segment lost 4 bases and the J segment 6 bases; nucleotides outside the gene matches: 14. The CDR3 reads CASSPNMGLAEIQTQYF. The CDR3 region has the DNA TGCGCCAGCAGCCCTAATATGGGACTAGCGGAGATACAGACCCAGTACTTC.

The chain links TRBV12-3 or TRBV12-4 to TRBJ2-3; no clear D. This CDR3 has 11 residues. Trimming removed 2 bases from V and 6 bases from J, with 3 bases in between. In DNA, the CDR3 is TGTGCCAGCAGTTTACGTGATACGCAGTATTTT. Its protein is CASSLRDTQYF.

The V gene is TRBV5-5, the J gene TRBJ2-7, with D possibly matching TRBD1 (5 bases). Germline V CDR1 and CDR2: SGHKS, YYEKEE (reference sequence). CDR3 size: 17 residues. V was pared by 4 bases and J by 2 bases, with 22 bases between. The CDR3 here is CASSLVGSRADPYEQYF. DNA for the CDR3: TGTGCCAGCAGCCTGGTGGGATCCAGGGCGGACCCCTACGAGCAGTACTTC.

The count of this clone is one. This chain's CDR3 is CASSPRVEGGLNNEQFF. DNA for the CDR3: TGTGCCAGCAGCCCTAGGGTCGAGGGGGGGCTCAACAATGAGCAGTTCTTC. This chain connects TRBV7-3 to TRBJ2-1; D perhaps matches TRBD2 (7 bases). The length of the CDR3 is 17 residues. The V end was cut by 5 bases, the J end by 5 bases, with 22 bases between. Germline loops: CDR1 SGHTA, CDR2 FQGTGA.